This T cell receptor (beta chain) derives from a study of cytomegalovirus exposure and HLA in healthy donors. Study outcomes and limitations: Using the classifier, cytomegalovirus status was reportedly diagnosed with high specificity and sensitivity. Most sequenced TCRs were rare (though some public TCRs occurred in many donors). The study listed approximately 160 cytomegalovirus-associated TCR beta chains.

The method was immunoSEQ multiplex PCR; TCRdb's version includes in-frame clones alone and lacks a portion of them. This table holds some 170,000 clones, 86% found once. Donors came from a validation cohort of over 100 subjects, distinct from the first 666-subject cohort. A single count supports this clone. Its specificity is not known. The CDR3 is made up of 14 amino acids. V was shortened by 5 bases and J by 2 bases, with 13 bases between the two germline ends. Germline V gives CDR1 MGHDK, CDR2 SYGVNS. The origin of this receptor is a man younger than 40 in good health and CMV-seropositive. Sequenced: PBMCs. The chain has TRBV25-1 and TRBJ2-7; TRBD2 is a possible D gene (7 bases). The CDR3 sequence is CASSSAGATYEQYF. The CDR3 DNA reads as TGTGCCAGCAGTTCGGCGGGGGCCACCTACGAGCAGTACTTC.